Sequencing of this TCR beta chain was carried out in a study of OX40 agonist ivuxolimab in advanced cancers. A note on the overall study: Ivuxolimab was a fully human IgG2 agonistic monoclonal antibody targeting the costimulatory receptor OX40 (CD134). Of the approximately 54 patients in dose escalation, about 19 had hepatocellular carcinoma, roughly 15 had melanoma, 9 had renal cell carcinoma and 9 had head and neck cancer. In the dose-escalation cohort, roughly 82% of patients were male, and the mean age was 60 years with a range of about 20 to 79. The paper describes the monotherapy dose-escalation part (N ≈ 51 patients) of the phase I trial of ivuxolimab. Intravenous ivuxolimab was administered to patients every 2 weeks at six dose levels: 0.01, 0.1, 0.3, 1.5, 3 and 10 mg/kg. Prior anti-PD-1, anti-PD-L1 or anti-CTLA-4 therapy was permitted, and 40% of dose-escalation patients had received checkpoint inhibitors. The purpose of peripheral TCRbeta sequencing was to test whether ivuxolimab changed TCR sequence diversity and led to clonal T-cell expansion. Three dose-escalation patients achieved partial responses, one with hepatocellular carcinoma and two with cutaneous melanoma.

Here is what the overall study found, with its caveats: Low levels of normalized T-cell clonal expansion were also seen in some patients who did not respond. Which antigens the clonally expanded peripheral T cells were specific for was not determined. On average, CD8+ T cells showed more expanded clones than CD4+ T cells after ivuxolimab. In the 0.1-3.0 mg/kg groups, partial responders were among the patients with the lowest normalized peripheral clonal expansion, particularly in CD8+ T cells. At doses of 0.1 to 3.0 mg/kg, clonal expansion of both CD4+ and CD8+ blood T cells was observed from baseline to week 6.

This clone has more than one count but fewer than ten. There is no known antigen for this receptor. Base qualities are not at hand, and no much larger clone is one base apart. The trial excluded patients who had a history of autoimmune disease or who were on systemic immunosuppression. Peripheral blood for TCR sequencing was collected from all dose cohorts at baseline, on cycle 4 day 1, and on cycle 7 day 1. Samples were obtained from an open-label, multicenter, first-in-human phase I dose-escalation trial of ivuxolimab. Adults with locally advanced or metastatic melanoma, renal cell, hepatocellular, or head and neck squamous cell carcinoma were enrolled in the trial. Before TCR sequencing, CD4+ T cells and CD8+ T cells were sorted from peripheral blood as separate populations. To sequence the TCRbeta CDR3 region, genomic DNA was isolated from the sorted cells. The immunoSEQ Assay was used to sequence the TCRbeta CDR3 regions. In its TCRdb copy, this immuneACCESS table keeps in-frame sequences only and misses some clones. Where compared with another copy, unresolved V genes explain less than half of these, and the others have no known cause. The sample contains fewer than 85,000 clones, roughly 90% of them found a single time. The ten largest clonotypes hold 0.5% to 0.65% of the sample.

The CDR3 goes from the cysteine to the phenylalanine over 14 residues. Only the CDR3 part of the read is kept: 42 bases, read in frame from the first base. Trimming takes 0 bases from V and 5 bases from J, and the germline ends sit 12 bases apart. CDR1 SGHRS and CDR2 YFSETQ were looked up in the germline V gene. Recombination linked TRBV5-1 to TRBJ2-7, with a tentative D gene TRBD1 over 5 matching bases. The source was CD4+ or CD8+ T cells sorted from blood, collected in a trial of the OX40 agonist ivuxolimab. The TCR comes from an adult with an advanced solid tumor such as melanoma, head and neck, liver or kidney cancer. The CDR3 sequence is CASSLVQGAHEQYF. Here is the DNA: TGCGCCAGCAGCTTGGTTCAAGGGGCCCACGAGCAGTACTTC.